This T cell receptor (beta chain) was obtained from a study of brain T cells in children with intractable seizures. The ends lost 5 bases at V and 5 bases at J; junction bases unmatched: 8. CDR3 length: 15 amino acids. Per the germline V gene, CDR1 is WNHNN and CDR2 is SYGVQD (reference sequence). Libraries were prepared by immunoSEQ multiplex PCR; TCRdb keeps only in-frame clonotypes and omits some of them. The data contain under 400,000 clones, about 94% of them singletons. Stated time point: blood from clinic visit 5 months post-surgery; TSC patient then seizure free. The source of this sequence is a boy under three years old with tuberous sclerosis and intractable seizures. Sample: peripheral blood, taken about 5 months after surgery. The V and J genes are TRBV10-1 and TRBJ2-3, with TRBD1 matching over 9 bases. Here the CDR3 DNA reads TGCGCCAGCAGTCTCCGGGACAGGGAAGGAGATACGCAGTATTTT. This sequence encodes CASSLRDREGDTQYF.